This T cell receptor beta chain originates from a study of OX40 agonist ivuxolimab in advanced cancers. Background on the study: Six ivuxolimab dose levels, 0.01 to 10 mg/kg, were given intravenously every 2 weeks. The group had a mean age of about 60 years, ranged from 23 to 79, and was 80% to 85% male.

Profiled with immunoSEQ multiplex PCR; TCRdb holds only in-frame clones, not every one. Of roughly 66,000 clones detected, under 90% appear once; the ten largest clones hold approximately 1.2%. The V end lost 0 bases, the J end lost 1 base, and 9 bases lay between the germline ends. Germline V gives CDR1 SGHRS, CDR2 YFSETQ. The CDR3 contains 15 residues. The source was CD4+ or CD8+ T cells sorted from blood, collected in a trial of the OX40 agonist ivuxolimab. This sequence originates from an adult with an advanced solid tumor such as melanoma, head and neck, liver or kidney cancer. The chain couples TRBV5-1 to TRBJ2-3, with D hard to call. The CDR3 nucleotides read TGCGCCAGCAGCTTGGATGGCGACCGCACAGATACGCAGTATTTT. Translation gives CASSLDGDRTDTQYF.